These T cell receptor beta chains were read from a single sample in a study of T cell clones after liver transplantation. These receptors are not linked to any known antigen. Data came from immunoSEQ multiplex PCR; TCRdb stores just in-frame clones and leaves some out. Among about 5,600 clones listed, about 30% were seen once. The sequenced material came from CD4+ T cells from cultured PBMCs. Receptors were obtained from a human patient who received a liver transplant. Part of the T cell pool may stem from the graft donor. The CDR3 runs from the conserved cysteine through the conserved F or W. Each record gives: D gene, clone size, V gene, CDR3 length, J gene, CDR3 DNA, CDR3 protein. D genes are given only for firm matches. Clone size is shown for a subset of rows, as once, few, many or a class of expanded clone.

>NA|few|TRBV25-1|15|TRBJ2-6
TGTGCCAGCAGTGATAAGTCGAAGGGGGCCAACGTCCTGACTTTC
CASSDKSKGANVLTF
>NA|few|TRBV10-3|15|TRBJ2-1
TGTGCCATCAGTGACGGCAGGGTAGGGGTGAGGGAGCAGTTCTTC
CAISDGRVGVREQFF
>NA|NA|TRBV23-1|13|TRBJ2-4
TGCGCCAGCAGTCAAGATCGCAAAAACATTCAGTACTTC
CASSQDRKNIQYF
>NA|NA|TRBV27|14|TRBJ1-6
TGTGCCAGCAGTTTCGGCAGGGGCAATTCACCCCTCCACTTT
CASSFGRGNSPLHF
>TRBD2|few|TRBV11-2|18|TRBJ2-1
TGTGCCAGCAGCGGTGGGACTAGCGGGAGGGCCGGCTACAATGAGCAGTTCTTC
CASSGGTSGRAGYNEQFF
>NA|medium-sized|TRBV4-2|15|TRBJ2-3
TGTGCCAGCAGCCAAGATAGGGGTAGCACAGATACGCAGTATTTT
CASSQDRGSTDTQYF
>TRBD1|large|TRBV28|15|TRBJ1-3
TGTGCCAGCAGTTTGGGACAGGGTTTTGGAAACACCATATATTTT
CASSLGQGFGNTIYF
>TRBD1|NA|TRBV4-1|17|TRBJ1-5
TGCGCCAGCAGCCAAGAAGGACAGGGGGTGGAGAGTCAGCCCCAGCATTTT
CASSQEGQGVESQPQHF
>NA|few|TRBV27|14|TRBJ1-1
TGTGCCAGCAGTTTACAGGGGCTGAGCACTGAAGCTTTCTTT
CASSLQGLSTEAFF
>TRBD1|medium-sized|TRBV5-1|15|TRBJ1-4
TGCGCCAGCAGCTTCCCGGGACAGGGTCATGAAAAACTGTTTTTT
CASSFPGQGHEKLFF
>NA|few|TRBV7-2|13|TRBJ1-2
TGTGCCAGCAGCTTAGAAGGGTTCAACGGCTACACCTTC
CASSLEGFNGYTF
>TRBD1|NA|TRBV10-1|19|TRBJ2-3
TGCGCCAGCAGTGAGTCGAGGGTGGGACAGGGGGCTTCGTGGGATACGCAGTATTTT
CASSESRVGQGASWDTQYF
>NA|NA|TRBV11-2|13|TRBJ1-1
TGTGCCAGCAGCTTAAACAGGTACACTGAAGCTTTCTTT
CASSLNRYTEAFF
>TRBD2|NA|TRBV5-3|15|TRBJ2-1
TGTGCCAGCAGCCAACCTAGCGGGAAGTCCTATGAGCAGTTCTTC
CASSQPSGKSYEQFF
>NA|medium-sized|TRBV20-1|11|TRBJ1-1
TGCAGTTCGACCGGCTATAGGGAAGCTTTCTTT
CSSTGYREAFF
>NA|NA|TRBV9|16|TRBJ2-3
TGTGCCAGCACCACCTCCGGAAGGTACGGCGCAGATACGCAGTATTTT
CASTTSGRYGADTQYF
>NA|NA|TRBV28|13|TRBJ1-1
TGTGCCAGCAACCTACCAGGGCGGCGGGAAGCTTTCTTT
CASNLPGRREAFF
>TRBD2|NA|TRBV7-9|15|TRBJ2-1
TGTGCCAGCAGCCCGACTAGCGGGATCTACAATGAGCAGTTCTTC
CASSPTSGIYNEQFF
>TRBD2|NA|TRBV28|16|TRBJ2-3
TGTGCCAGCAGCCTTAGCGGGAGAGGGGGCACAGATACGCAGTATTTT
CASSLSGRGGTDTQYF
>NA|NA|TRBV27|18|TRBJ2-6
TGTGCCAGCAGTGTCTCGGGAGGGGGCACGTCTGGGGCCAACGTCCTGACTTTC
CASSVSGGGTSGANVLTF
>NA|NA|TRBV11-3|14|TRBJ2-1
TGTGCCAGCAGCTTAGCGAGGACCAAAAGGGGGCAGTTCTTC
CASSLARTKRGQFF
>TRBD1|NA|TRBV7-8|15|TRBJ2-7
TGTGCCAGCAGCTACGCGTCTTGGGACAGGGGCGAGCAGTACTTC
CASSYASWDRGEQYF
>NA|NA|TRBV7-9|14|TRBJ1-3
TGTGCCAGCAGCTTATCGGGTGCTGGAAACACCATATATTTT
CASSLSGAGNTIYF
>TRBD2|NA|TRBV6-6|16|TRBJ2-1
TGTGCCAGCAGTTCGAGCCGACTAGCGGGAGCCAATGAGCAGTTCTTC
CASSSSRLAGANEQFF
>NA|NA|TRBV5-1|14|TRBJ2-7
TGCGCCAGCAGCTTGCAGGGGCCCCCCGGGGAGCAGTACTTC
CASSLQGPPGEQYF
>TRBD2|few|TRBV7-9|17|TRBJ2-3
TGTGCCAGCAGCCCCCAAAGGACTAGCGGGAGGACAGATACGCAGTATTTT
CASSPQRTSGRTDTQYF